Sequencing of this T cell receptor beta chain was carried out in a study of blood T cell repertoires in COVID-19. Clinical histories supplied by participants themselves formed the basis of cohort assignment. Only in-frame clones appear in the TCRdb table, and some are missing; sequencing was by immunoSEQ multiplex PCR. Seen here are roughly 250,000 clones, around nine tenths observed once, and the top ten hold approximately 2%. V was trimmed by 3 bases and J by 12 bases, leaving 14 bases between them. CDR3 size: 12 residues. Per the germline V gene, CDR1 is MNHEY and CDR2 is SMNVEV (reference sequence).

This chain connects TRBV27 to TRBJ1-2; the D is unclear. This receptor was obtained from a woman younger than 30 who had recovered from COVID-19. The sequenced sample was PBMCs or T cells enriched from blood (not recorded which). The CDR3 nucleotides are TGTGCCAGCAGTTTCACGTTTCTCTTAGACACCTTC. Translation: CASSFTFLLDTF.